The clone carrying this TCR beta chain was counted many times. Patients aged 18 to 65 had newly diagnosed hyperthyroidism lasting under 2 months. The sample is drawn from a study of T cells in Graves' hyperthyroidism and ophthalmopathy. TCR beta CDR3 regions were amplified from RNA. HTBI primers drove first-round RT-PCR of the TCR CDR3. TCRdb fed the multiplex PCR reads into MiXCR, producing one record per CDR3 protein. The data contain hundreds of thousands of distinct CDR3 sequences, 12% to 15% of them singletons. This CDR3 is built from 17 residues. Per the germline V gene, CDR1 is SGHVS and CDR2 is FQNEAQ. Trimming cost V 5 bases and J 2 bases, with 19 bases left between them.

This receptor was taken from a woman under 30 with Graves' hyperthyroidism. Sequencing was carried out using blood. This chain joins TRBV7-8 and TRBJ1-5; D is unclear. CDR3 in amino acids: CASSPIRGGLGNQPQHF. CDR3 DNA sequence: TGTGCCAGCAGCCCGATCCGGGGAGGACTCGGCAATCAGCCCCAGCATTTT.